This is a list of T cell receptor beta chains from one sample in a study of a mutant IDH1 vaccine in newly diagnosed glioma. Antigens of these TCRs are unknown. The data were produced by immunoSEQ multiplex PCR, yet TCRdb's version contains in-frame clones alone and is incomplete. This sample has fewer than 95,000 clones, with 80% to 90% found just once. The sequenced sample was PBMCs, obtained from a glioma patient whose treatment included an IDH1 peptide vaccine. These receptors all come from a man aged 40-49 years with glioma. CDR3s include the opening cysteine and the closing phenylalanine or tryptophan. The order of the fields is J gene, CDR3 length, V gene, D gene, clone size, CDR3 DNA, CDR3 protein. A D gene is named only where the DNA matches it firmly. Clone size is stated in some rows and not others, as once, few, many or a class when expanded.

TRBJ1-2 | 13 | TRBV7-6 | - | few | TGTGCCAGCAGCTTAGGGGGGGACTATGGCTACACCTTC | CASSLGGDYGYTF
TRBJ2-3 | 15 | TRBV6-1 | - | few | TGTGCCAGCAGTGCCTTGGGGGCGGGAGTAGATACGCAGTATTTT | CASSALGAGVDTQYF
TRBJ2-7 | 15 | TRBV7-7 | TRBD2 | - | TGTGCTAGCAGCTCCGGACTAGCGGCGACCTACGAGCAGTACTTC | CASSSGLAATYEQYF
TRBJ1-5 | 13 | TRBV7-2 | - | few | TGTGCCAGCAGCTTTTTGTACAATCAGCCCCAGCATTTT | CASSFLYNQPQHF
TRBJ2-7 | 15 | TRBV2 | - | few | TGTGCCAGCGAATGGGCAGGGCGGGGTTCCTACGAGCAGTACTTC | CASEWAGRGSYEQYF
TRBJ2-1 | 13 | TRBV6-5 | - | - | TGTGCCAGCAAGGCAGGGGCCTACAATGAGCAGTTCTTC | CASKAGAYNEQFF
TRBJ2-2 | 13 | TRBV5-6 | - | - | TGTGCCAGCAGCCCACAGAACACCGGGGAGCTGTTTTTT | CASSPQNTGELFF
TRBJ1-5 | 13 | TRBV30 | - | - | TGTGCCTGGAGCCAGGATTTCAATCAGCCCCAGCATTTT | CAWSQDFNQPQHF
TRBJ1-4 | 15 | TRBV5-5 | TRBD1 | - | TGTGCCAGCAGCTTGGCCGGGACAGGGGACGAAAAACTGTTTTTT | CASSLAGTGDEKLFF
TRBJ2-3 | 16 | TRBV11-3 | TRBD2 | - | TGTGCCAGCAGCCCCATCCTAGCGGGACTGGCAGATACGCAGTATTTT | CASSPILAGLADTQYF
TRBJ1-3 | 14 | TRBV19 | - | - | TGTGCCAGTAGTAGACTTAATTCTGGAAACACCATATATTTT | CASSRLNSGNTIYF
TRBJ2-7 | 13 | TRBV29-1 | TRBD1 | - | TGCAGCGTACAGGGGGCAGCAAACTACGAGCAGTACTTC | CSVQGAANYEQYF
TRBJ2-1 | 14 | TRBV6-5 | TRBD2 | - | TGTGCCAGCAGTAGCGGGAGCTCCTACAATGAGCAGTTCTTC | CASSSGSSYNEQFF
TRBJ2-5 | 16 | TRBV5-6 | TRBD2 | - | TGTGCCAGCAGACGCCTGGGGACTAGCGACCAAGAGACCCAGTACTTC | CASRRLGTSDQETQYF
TRBJ2-1 | 11 | TRBV7-3 | - | once | TGTGCCAGCAGCTTGGAGAATGAGCAGTTCTTC | CASSLENEQFF
TRBJ1-4 | 15 | TRBV7-9 | - | - | TGTGCCAGCACCCCCTGGGTCGGAACTAATGAAAAACTGTTTTTT | CASTPWVGTNEKLFF
TRBJ1-1 | 13 | TRBV18 | - | - | TGTGCCAGCTCACCTAGGGGGGACACTGAAGCTTTCTTT | CASSPRGDTEAFF
TRBJ1-4 | 12 | TRBV2 | TRBD1 | medium-sized | TGTGCCAGCAGCGACAGGACAGGGAGGATGTTTTTT | CASSDRTGRMFF
TRBJ2-3 | 15 | TRBV30 | TRBD2 | - | TGTGCCTGGAGTAAACTAGCGGGAGCCACAGATACGCAGTATTTT | CAWSKLAGATDTQYF
TRBJ2-2 | 16 | TRBV5-1 | TRBD2 | - | TGCGCCAGCCACCGACCGACTAGCGGGTACACCGGGGAGCTGTTTTTT | CASHRPTSGYTGELFF
TRBJ1-1 | 14 | TRBV7-3 | - | - | TGTGCCAGCAGCTTAGGGCCAGCCCCACCGGGAGCTTTCTTT | CASSLGPAPPGAFF
TRBJ2-5 | 13 | TRBV12-5 | - | - | TGTGCTAGTGGTTTGGGGATCCAAGAGACCCAGTACTTC | CASGLGIQETQYF
TRBJ1-2 | 14 | TRBV27 | TRBD1 | - | TGTGCCAGCAGTTTAATAGGGGGCGGCTATGGCTACACCTTC | CASSLIGGGYGYTF
TRBJ2-5 | 15 | TRBV5-1 | TRBD2 | - | TGCGCCAGCAGCCAACCGGGACTAGCATCAGAGACCCAGTACTTC | CASSQPGLASETQYF
TRBJ1-1 | 14 | TRBV27 | - | - | TGTGCCAGCAGTTTCTCCGGATCGAACACTGAAGCTTTCTTT | CASSFSGSNTEAFF
TRBJ1-5 | 17 | TRBV15 | - | once | TGTGCCACCAGCAGAGATTATAGTAGTAGAGGCAATCAGCCCCAGCATTTT | CATSRDYSSRGNQPQHF